This T cell receptor (beta chain) is from a study of shared clonotypes between healthy human individuals. General study findings and limits: With few donors, the genetic and exposure-history diversity represented was limited.

CDR3 length: 13 residues. CDR1 is MNHNS, CDR2 SASEGT, per germline. The V gene lost 4 bases and the J gene lost 5 bases, with 11 bases spanning the gap. It was CD45RO-negative cells, positively selected for CCR7, that made up naive CD8 cells, with terminally differentiated effector memory CD45RA+ cells excluded. Donors were healthy HIV-negative adults without recent acute infections or vaccinations. Each donor was a Caucasian adult residing in Nashville, Tennessee. About this clone itself: Its antigen is still unknown.

Sorted-subset replicate PCR reactions were performed with 150 to 200 ng DNA, corresponding to tens of thousands of T cell genomes. Sequencing was performed with immunoSEQ multiplex PCR; in TCRdb, only in-frame clones are kept and a portion is missing. This table holds some 2,000,000 clones, approximately 95% found once. The source of this sequence is a young man in good health. This chain uses TRBV6-1 with TRBJ2-5; no reliable D call. Sequences were obtained from naive CD8+ T cells sorted from blood. CDR3 nucleotide sequence: TGTGCCAGCAGTGTTGGGATACGGGAGACCCAGTACTTC. Its protein is CASSVGIRETQYF.